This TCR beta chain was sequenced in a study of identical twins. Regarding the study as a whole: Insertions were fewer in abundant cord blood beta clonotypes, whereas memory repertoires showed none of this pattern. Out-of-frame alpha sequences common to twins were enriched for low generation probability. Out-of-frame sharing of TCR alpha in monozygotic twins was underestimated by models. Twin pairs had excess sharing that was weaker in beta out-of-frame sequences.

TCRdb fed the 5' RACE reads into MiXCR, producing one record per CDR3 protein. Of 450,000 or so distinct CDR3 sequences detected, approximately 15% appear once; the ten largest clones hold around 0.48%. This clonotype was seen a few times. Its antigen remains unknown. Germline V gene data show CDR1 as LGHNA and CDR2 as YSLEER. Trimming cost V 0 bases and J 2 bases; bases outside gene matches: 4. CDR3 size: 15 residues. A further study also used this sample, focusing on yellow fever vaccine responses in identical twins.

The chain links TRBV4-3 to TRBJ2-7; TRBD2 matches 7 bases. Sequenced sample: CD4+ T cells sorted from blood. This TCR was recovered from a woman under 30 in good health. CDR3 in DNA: TGCGCCAGCAGCCAAGAAGCGGGGTACCCCTACGAGCAGTACTTC. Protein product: CASSQEAGYPYEQYF.